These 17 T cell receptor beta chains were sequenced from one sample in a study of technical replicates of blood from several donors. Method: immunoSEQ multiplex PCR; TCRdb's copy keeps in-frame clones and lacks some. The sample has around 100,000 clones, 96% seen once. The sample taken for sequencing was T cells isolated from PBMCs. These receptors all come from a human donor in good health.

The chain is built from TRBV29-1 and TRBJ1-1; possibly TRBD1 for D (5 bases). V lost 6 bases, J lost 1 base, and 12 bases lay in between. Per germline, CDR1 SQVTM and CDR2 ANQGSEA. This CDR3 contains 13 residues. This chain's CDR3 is CSVKGAENTEAFF. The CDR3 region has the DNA TGCAGCGTAAAAGGGGCAGAGAACACTGAAGCTTTCTTT.

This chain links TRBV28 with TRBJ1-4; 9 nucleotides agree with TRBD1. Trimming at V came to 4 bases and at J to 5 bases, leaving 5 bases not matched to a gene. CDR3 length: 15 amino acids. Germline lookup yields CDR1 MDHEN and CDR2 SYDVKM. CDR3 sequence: CASSSSGTGNEKLFF. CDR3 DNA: TGTGCCAGCAGTTCCTCCGGGACAGGGAATGAAAAACTGTTTTTT.

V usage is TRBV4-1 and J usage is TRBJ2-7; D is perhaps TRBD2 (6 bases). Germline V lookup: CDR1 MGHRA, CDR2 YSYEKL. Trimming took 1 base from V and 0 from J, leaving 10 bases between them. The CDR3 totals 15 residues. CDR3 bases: TGCGCCAGCAGCCAAGTGGAGGGTTCCTCCTACGAGCAGTACTTC. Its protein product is CASSQVEGSSYEQYF.

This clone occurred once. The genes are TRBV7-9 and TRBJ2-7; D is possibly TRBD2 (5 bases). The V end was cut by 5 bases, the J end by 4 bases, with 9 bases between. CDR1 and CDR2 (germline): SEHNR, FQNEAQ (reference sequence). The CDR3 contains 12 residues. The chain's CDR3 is CASSPGLYEQYF. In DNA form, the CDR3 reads TGTGCCAGCAGCCCAGGACTTTACGAGCAGTACTTC.

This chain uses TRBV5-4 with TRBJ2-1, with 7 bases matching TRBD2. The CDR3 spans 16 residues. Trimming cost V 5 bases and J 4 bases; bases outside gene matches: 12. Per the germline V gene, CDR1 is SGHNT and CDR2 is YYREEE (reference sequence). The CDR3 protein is CASRRSRRESYNEQFF. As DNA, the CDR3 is TGTGCCAGCAGACGATCCCGGCGGGAGTCGTACAATGAGCAGTTCTTC.

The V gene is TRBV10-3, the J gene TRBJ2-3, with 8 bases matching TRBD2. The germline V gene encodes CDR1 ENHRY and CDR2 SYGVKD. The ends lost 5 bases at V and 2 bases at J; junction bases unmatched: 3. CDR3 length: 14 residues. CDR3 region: CAISSRGDTDTQYF. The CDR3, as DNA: TGTGCCATCAGTTCGCGGGGGGACACAGATACGCAGTATTTT.

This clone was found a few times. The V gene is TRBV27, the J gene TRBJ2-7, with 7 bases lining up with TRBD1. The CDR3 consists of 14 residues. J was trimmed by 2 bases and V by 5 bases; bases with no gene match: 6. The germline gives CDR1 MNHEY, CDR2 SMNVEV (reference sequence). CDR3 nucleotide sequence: TGTGCCAGCAGTCGTCTCCAGGGGGCCTACGAGCAGTACTTC. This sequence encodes CASSRLQGAYEQYF.

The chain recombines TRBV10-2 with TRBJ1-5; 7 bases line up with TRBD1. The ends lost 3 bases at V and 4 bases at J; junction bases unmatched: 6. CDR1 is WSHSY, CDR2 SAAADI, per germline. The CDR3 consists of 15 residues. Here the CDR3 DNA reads TGCGCCAGCAGTGAATGGGACAGCTGGAATCAGCCCCAGCATTTT. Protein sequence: CASSEWDSWNQPQHF.

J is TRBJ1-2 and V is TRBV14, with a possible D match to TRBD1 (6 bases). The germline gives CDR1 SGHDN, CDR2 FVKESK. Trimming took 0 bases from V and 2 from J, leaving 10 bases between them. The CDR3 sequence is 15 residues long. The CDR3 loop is CASSQDLTGNYGYTF. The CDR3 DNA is TGTGCCAGCAGCCAAGATCTCACAGGGAACTATGGCTACACCTTC. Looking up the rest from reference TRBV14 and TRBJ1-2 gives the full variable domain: EAGVTQFPSHSVIEKGQTVTLRCDPISGHDNLYWYRRVMGKEIKFLLHFVKESKQDESGMPNNRFLAERTGGTYSTLKVQPAELEDSGVYFCASSQDLTGNYGYTFGSGTRLTVV.

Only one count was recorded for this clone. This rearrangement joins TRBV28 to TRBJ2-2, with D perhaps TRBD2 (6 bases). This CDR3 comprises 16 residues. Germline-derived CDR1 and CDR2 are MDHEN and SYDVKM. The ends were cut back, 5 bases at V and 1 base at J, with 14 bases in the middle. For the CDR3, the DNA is TGTGCCAGCAGTATCGAGGGACTCAGGAACACCGGGGAGCTGTTTTTT. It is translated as CASSIEGLRNTGELFF. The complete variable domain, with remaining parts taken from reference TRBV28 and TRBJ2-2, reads DVKVTQSSRYLVKRTGEKVFLECVQDMDHENMFWYRQDPGLGLRLIYFSYDVKMKEKGDIPEGYSVSREKKERFSLILESASTNQTSMYLCASSIEGLRNTGELFFGEGSRLTVL.

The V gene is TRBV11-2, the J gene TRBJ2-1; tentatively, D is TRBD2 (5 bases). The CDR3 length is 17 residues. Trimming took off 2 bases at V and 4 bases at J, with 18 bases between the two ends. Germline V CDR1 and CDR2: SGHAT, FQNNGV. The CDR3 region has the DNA TGTGCCAGCAGCTTAATCTTGAGGGCCTCTGTTTACAATGAGCAGTTCTTC. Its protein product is CASSLILRASVYNEQFF.

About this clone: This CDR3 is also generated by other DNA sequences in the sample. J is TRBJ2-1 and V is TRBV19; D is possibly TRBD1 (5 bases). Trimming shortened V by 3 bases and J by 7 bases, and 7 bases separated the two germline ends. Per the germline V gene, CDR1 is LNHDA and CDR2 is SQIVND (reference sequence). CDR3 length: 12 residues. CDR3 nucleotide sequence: TGTGCCAGTAGTATCCCAGGGAATGAGCAGTTCTTC. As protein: CASSIPGNEQFF.

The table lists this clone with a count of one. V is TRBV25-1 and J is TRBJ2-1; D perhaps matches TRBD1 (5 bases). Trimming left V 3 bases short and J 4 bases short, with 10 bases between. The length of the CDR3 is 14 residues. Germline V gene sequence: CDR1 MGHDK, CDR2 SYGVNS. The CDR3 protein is CASSDSTGYNEQFF. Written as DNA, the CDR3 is TGTGCCAGCAGTGATTCAACAGGTTACAATGAGCAGTTCTTC.

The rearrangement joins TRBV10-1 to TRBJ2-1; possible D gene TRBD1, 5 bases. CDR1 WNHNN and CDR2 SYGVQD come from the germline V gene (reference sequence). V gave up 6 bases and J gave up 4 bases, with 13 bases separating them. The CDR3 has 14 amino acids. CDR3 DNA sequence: TGCGCCAGCAGCGGCACGACAGAGTACAATGAGCAGTTCTTC. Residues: CASSGTTEYNEQFF.

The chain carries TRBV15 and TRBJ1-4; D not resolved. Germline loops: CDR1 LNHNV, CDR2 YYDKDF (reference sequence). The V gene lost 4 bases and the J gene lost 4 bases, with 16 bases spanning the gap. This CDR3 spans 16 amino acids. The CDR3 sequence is CATSMFGETSNEKLFF. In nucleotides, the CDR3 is TGTGCCACCAGCATGTTTGGTGAGACAAGTAATGAAAAACTGTTTTTT.

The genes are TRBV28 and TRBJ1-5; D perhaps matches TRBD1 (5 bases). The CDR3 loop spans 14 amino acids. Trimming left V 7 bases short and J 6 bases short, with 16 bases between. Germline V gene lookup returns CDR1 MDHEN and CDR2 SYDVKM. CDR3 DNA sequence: TGTGCCAGCACCCTGCTATGGGGGGGTCAGCCCCAGCATTTT. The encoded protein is CASTLLWGGQPQHF.

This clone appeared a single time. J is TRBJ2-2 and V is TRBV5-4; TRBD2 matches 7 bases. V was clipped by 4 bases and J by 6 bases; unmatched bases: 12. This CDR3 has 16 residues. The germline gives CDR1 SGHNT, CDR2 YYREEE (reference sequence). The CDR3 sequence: CASSPPRGGRSGELFF. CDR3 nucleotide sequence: TGTGCCAGCAGCCCTCCCCGGGGAGGGAGGTCCGGGGAGCTGTTTTTT.